Presented here are 21 T cell receptor beta chains from one specimen sequenced in a study of T cell responses to AZD1222 COVID-19 vaccine. Clones were sequenced by immunoSEQ multiplex PCR, and TCRdb holds only the in-frame ones, with some missing. Counted here are about 270,000 clones, roughly 93% occurring once; the ten biggest clones make up roughly 0.51%. Sequences were derived from peripheral blood, sampled 28 days after the second AZD1222 dose. The receptors shown here come from an adult who received the AZD1222 COVID-19 vaccine.

CDR3 sequence reads: CATLGGETQYF. CDR3 nucleotide sequence: TGTGCCACCCTGGGGGGGGAGACCCAGTACTTC. The J gene is TRBJ2-5, the V gene TRBV6-5, with 7 bases identical to TRBD2. The CDR3 is 11 amino acids. Germline values: CDR1 MNHEY, CDR2 SVGAGI. Unmatched junction bases numbered 4, after V lost 10 bases and J lost 5 bases.

The chain employs TRBV24-1 and TRBJ1-1; D not certain. Trimming cost V 1 base and J 5 bases, with 7 bases left between them. The CDR3 is made up of 13 amino acids. The germline V gene has CDR1 KGHDR and CDR2 SFDVKD. CDR3 sequence: CATSDFGGTEAFF. CDR3 DNA sequence: TGTGCCACCAGTGATTTTGGAGGGACTGAAGCTTTCTTT.

The chain recombines TRBV28 with TRBJ1-5, with a possible D match to TRBD1 (6 bases). CDR1 MDHEN and CDR2 SYDVKM come from the germline V gene. CDR3 size: 16 residues. Between the trimmed V and J ends, which lost 6 bases and 1 base, there was a span of 16 bases. The CDR3 coding sequence is TGTGCCAGCAGGCTCTGGGGAGGGGGGAGCAATCAGCCCCAGCATTTT. Amino acids: CASRLWGGGSNQPQHF. Based on the CDR3 plus reference TRBV28 and TRBJ1-5, the full variable domain is DVKVTQSSRYLVKRTGEKVFLECVQDMDHENMFWYRQDPGLGLRLIYFSYDVKMKEKGDIPEGYSVSREKKERFSLILESASTNQTSMYLCASRLWGGGSNQPQHFGDGTRLSIL.

The genes are TRBV5-1 and TRBJ2-2, with D maybe TRBD1 (5 bases). V lost 0 bases and J 2 bases, leaving 11 bases between the germline ends. CDR1 and CDR2 (germline): SGHRS, YFSETQ. The CDR3 consists of 16 residues. As DNA, the CDR3 is TGCGCCAGCAGCTTGGACACAGGACCAAACACCGGGGAGCTGTTTTTT. Amino acid sequence: CASSLDTGPNTGELFF.

The rearrangement joins TRBV19 to TRBJ1-6, with 7 nucleotides matching TRBD1. J lost 7 bases, V lost 4 bases, and 10 bases had no gene match. The CDR3 sequence is 16 residues long. CDR1 and CDR2 from the germline V gene are LNHDA and SQIVND (reference sequence). In DNA form, the CDR3 reads TGTGCCAGTAGTACGCCCCAAACAGGGGTAAATTCACCCCTCCACTTT. Amino acids: CASSTPQTGVNSPLHF.

The chain links TRBV4-2 to TRBJ1-2, with D maybe TRBD1 (6 bases). The germline CDR1 and CDR2 sequences are LGHNA and YNFKEQ. The CDR3 totals 14 residues. V shed 1 base and J shed 4 bases, with 10 bases lying between them. CDR3 residues: CASSQGGAIYGYTF. Here the CDR3 DNA reads TGTGCCAGCAGCCAAGGGGGGGCGATCTATGGCTACACCTTC.

V and J are TRBV5-8 and TRBJ2-3; TRBD2 matches 7 bases. This CDR3 has 16 residues. Trimming took 0 bases from V and 2 from J; bases not matched to a gene: 6. Germline V gene lookup returns CDR1 SGHTS and CDR2 YDEGEE. DNA of the CDR3: TGTGCCAGCAGCTTGGCTAGGACTAGGGTCACAGATACGCAGTATTTT. Protein: CASSLARTRVTDTQYF.

This chain links TRBV28 with TRBJ1-4; D is possibly TRBD1 (6 bases). Trimming took off 6 bases at V and 7 bases at J, with 15 bases between the two ends. Germline CDR1 reads MDHEN; CDR2 reads SYDVKM. The CDR3 runs to 14 residues. The CDR3 coding sequence is TGTGCCAGCAGCCAGGGGCCGGGCGGTGAAAAACTGTTTTTT. This encodes CASSQGPGGEKLFF.

The CDR3 bases are TGTGCCAGCAGTTTGGACGCCACAGATACGCAGTATTTT. It translates to CASSLDATDTQYF. This rearrangement joins TRBV27 to TRBJ2-3, with D unclear. Germline CDR1 and CDR2: MNHEY and SMNVEV (reference sequence). Between the trimmed V and J ends, which lost 3 bases and 2 bases, there was a span of 6 bases. This CDR3 is 13 amino acids long.

The chain has TRBV28 and TRBJ2-5; D not certain. This CDR3 has 14 residues. Germline lookup yields CDR1 MDHEN and CDR2 SYDVKM. With 0 bases removed from V and 5 bases from J, the gap between germline ends came to 10 bases. In DNA, the CDR3 is TGTGCCAGCAGTTTATGGGTGAACGGCGAGACCCAGTACTTC. It specifies CASSLWVNGETQYF. Complete variable domain (other parts from reference TRBV28 and TRBJ2-5): DVKVTQSSRYLVKRTGEKVFLECVQDMDHENMFWYRQDPGLGLRLIYFSYDVKMKEKGDIPEGYSVSREKKERFSLILESASTNQTSMYLCASSLWVNGETQYFGPGTRLLVL.

As for this clone: Mismatch with germline at one junction end may stem from a read error. This chain links TRBV5-1 with TRBJ1-3; D unresolved. Germline lookup yields CDR1 SGHRS and CDR2 YFSETQ. The length of the CDR3 is 16 residues. The chain's CDR3 is CASSLADTRSTNAIYF. In DNA, the CDR3 is TGCGCCAGCAGCTTGGCTGACACCAGGTCGACAAACGCCATATATTTT.

The chain couples TRBV12-5 to TRBJ2-1; D uncertain. Germline CDR1 reads LGHNT; CDR2 reads FRNRAP. V gave up 2 bases and J gave up 7 bases, with 9 bases separating them. The CDR3 is made up of 13 amino acids. CDR3 residues: CASGLPNLNEQFF. CDR3 nucleotide sequence: TGTGCTAGTGGTTTGCCCAATTTAAATGAGCAGTTCTTC.

The chain uses TRBV27 and TRBJ2-2, with D hard to call. V lost 0 bases and J lost 6, with 11 bases in between. There are 15 residues in the CDR3. Germline V gives CDR1 MNHEY, CDR2 SMNVEV (reference sequence). CDR3 sequence reads: CASSLSIGVAGELFF. CDR3 DNA sequence: TGTGCCAGCAGTTTATCTATTGGGGTCGCCGGGGAGCTGTTTTTT.

This clone occurred once. This chain links TRBV10-3 with TRBJ2-2; possible D gene TRBD2, 7 bases. Trimming left V 1 base short and J 0 bases short, with 9 bases between. This CDR3 has 16 residues. Germline V lookup: CDR1 ENHRY, CDR2 SYGVKD. CDR3 amino acids: CAISEWGGPNTGELFF. The CDR3 coding sequence is TGTGCCATCAGTGAGTGGGGGGGGCCGAACACCGGGGAGCTGTTTTTT.

This rearrangement joins TRBV7-9 to TRBJ1-3; the match to TRBD1 covers 10 bases. Germline V CDR1 and CDR2: SEHNR, FQNEAQ (reference sequence). The junction had 5 bases not matched to a gene; V was cut back by 6 bases and J by 3 bases. This CDR3 spans 15 amino acids. CDR3 in amino acids: CASRPDRGHGNTIYF. The DNA for the CDR3 is TGTGCCAGCAGGCCCGACAGGGGGCATGGAAACACCATATATTTT.

This clone was seen once. This sequence joins TRBV2 and TRBJ1-4; D is unclear. Germline-derived CDR1 and CDR2 are SNHLY and FYNNEI. V was cut by 4 bases and J by 4 bases, with 4 bases left in between. The CDR3 extends over 12 amino acids. The CDR3 region is CASSVFNEKLFF. The CDR3 DNA sequence: TGTGCCAGCAGTGTTTTTAATGAAAAACTGTTTTTT.

A note on this clone: Other DNA variants within this sample encode the same CDR3. The chain couples TRBV12-3 or TRBV12-4 to TRBJ1-2; D gene ambiguous. This CDR3 spans 13 amino acids. V was pared by 1 base and J by 3 bases, with 6 bases between. The CDR3 spells CASSLGTDYGYTF. The CDR3 region has the DNA TGTGCCAGCAGTTTAGGGACGGACTATGGCTACACCTTC.

This rearrangement joins TRBV6-1 to TRBJ1-1, with D possibly TRBD1 on 5 matching bases. Germline values: CDR1 MNHNS, CDR2 SASEGT. The CDR3 totals 13 residues. The V end was cut by 3 bases, the J end by 7 bases, with 12 bases between. The DNA of the CDR3 is TGTGCCAGCAGTGACGGGGGATCTGGTGAAGCTTTCTTT. Translating it yields CASSDGGSGEAFF.

This clone was counted once. This chain links TRBV25-1 with TRBJ2-7; D remains ambiguous. Germline V gene data show CDR1 as MGHDK and CDR2 as SYGVNS. V was shortened by 3 bases and J by 2 bases, with 8 bases between the two germline ends. This CDR3 comprises 13 residues. The DNA of the CDR3 is TGTGCCAGCAGTGAGTCCGGTCCCTACGAGCAGTACTTC. Encoded protein: CASSESGPYEQYF.

The chain employs TRBV2 and TRBJ2-5; possible D gene TRBD1, 5 bases. The CDR3 is made up of 14 amino acids. The germline CDR1 and CDR2 sequences are SNHLY and FYNNEI. V lost 2 bases to trimming and J lost 2 bases, with 9 bases between them. The DNA of the CDR3 is TGTGCCAGCAGTGAAAGGGCAGGGCAAGAGACCCAGTACTTC. It yields the protein CASSERAGQETQYF.

CDR3 in amino acids: CASSRAETQYF. The CDR3 DNA reads as TGTGCCAGCAGCCGGGCGGAGACCCAGTACTTC. V and J are TRBV11-1 and TRBJ2-5; D unresolved. The CDR3 is 11 residues long. Germline CDR1 SGHAT, CDR2 FQDESV (reference sequence). Trimming left V 5 bases short and J 5 bases short, with 6 bases between.